This paragraph covers one T cell receptor beta chain sequence. This specimen comes from a study of control samples from healthy donors and cancer patients. Data came from immunoSEQ multiplex PCR; TCRdb stores just in-frame clones and leaves some out. Here the sample spans roughly 150,000 clones, around 86% being singletons. Trimming removed 4 bases from V and 0 bases from J, with 10 bases in between. CDR3 length: 15 amino acids. Germline V gene lookup returns CDR1 KGHDR and CDR2 SFDVKD. This TCR was recovered from a young man in good health. Sample: blood. The gene calls are TRBV24-1 and TRBJ2-3, with no clear D. CDR3 region: CATSDQTRSTDTQYF. In DNA form, the CDR3 reads TGTGCCACCAGTGACCAGACAAGGAGCACAGATACGCAGTATTTT.